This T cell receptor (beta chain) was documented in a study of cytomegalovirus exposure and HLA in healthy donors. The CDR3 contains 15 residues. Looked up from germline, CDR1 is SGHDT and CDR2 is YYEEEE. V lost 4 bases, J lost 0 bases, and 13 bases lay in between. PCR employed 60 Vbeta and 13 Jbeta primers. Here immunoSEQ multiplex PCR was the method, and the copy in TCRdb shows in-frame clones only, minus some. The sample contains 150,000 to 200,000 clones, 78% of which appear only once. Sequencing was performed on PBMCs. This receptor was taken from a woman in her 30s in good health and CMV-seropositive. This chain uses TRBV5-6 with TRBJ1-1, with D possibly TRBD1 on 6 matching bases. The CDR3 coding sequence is TGTGCCAGCAGCCGCCGTACAGGGATGAACACTGAAGCTTTCTTT. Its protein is CASSRRTGMNTEAFF.